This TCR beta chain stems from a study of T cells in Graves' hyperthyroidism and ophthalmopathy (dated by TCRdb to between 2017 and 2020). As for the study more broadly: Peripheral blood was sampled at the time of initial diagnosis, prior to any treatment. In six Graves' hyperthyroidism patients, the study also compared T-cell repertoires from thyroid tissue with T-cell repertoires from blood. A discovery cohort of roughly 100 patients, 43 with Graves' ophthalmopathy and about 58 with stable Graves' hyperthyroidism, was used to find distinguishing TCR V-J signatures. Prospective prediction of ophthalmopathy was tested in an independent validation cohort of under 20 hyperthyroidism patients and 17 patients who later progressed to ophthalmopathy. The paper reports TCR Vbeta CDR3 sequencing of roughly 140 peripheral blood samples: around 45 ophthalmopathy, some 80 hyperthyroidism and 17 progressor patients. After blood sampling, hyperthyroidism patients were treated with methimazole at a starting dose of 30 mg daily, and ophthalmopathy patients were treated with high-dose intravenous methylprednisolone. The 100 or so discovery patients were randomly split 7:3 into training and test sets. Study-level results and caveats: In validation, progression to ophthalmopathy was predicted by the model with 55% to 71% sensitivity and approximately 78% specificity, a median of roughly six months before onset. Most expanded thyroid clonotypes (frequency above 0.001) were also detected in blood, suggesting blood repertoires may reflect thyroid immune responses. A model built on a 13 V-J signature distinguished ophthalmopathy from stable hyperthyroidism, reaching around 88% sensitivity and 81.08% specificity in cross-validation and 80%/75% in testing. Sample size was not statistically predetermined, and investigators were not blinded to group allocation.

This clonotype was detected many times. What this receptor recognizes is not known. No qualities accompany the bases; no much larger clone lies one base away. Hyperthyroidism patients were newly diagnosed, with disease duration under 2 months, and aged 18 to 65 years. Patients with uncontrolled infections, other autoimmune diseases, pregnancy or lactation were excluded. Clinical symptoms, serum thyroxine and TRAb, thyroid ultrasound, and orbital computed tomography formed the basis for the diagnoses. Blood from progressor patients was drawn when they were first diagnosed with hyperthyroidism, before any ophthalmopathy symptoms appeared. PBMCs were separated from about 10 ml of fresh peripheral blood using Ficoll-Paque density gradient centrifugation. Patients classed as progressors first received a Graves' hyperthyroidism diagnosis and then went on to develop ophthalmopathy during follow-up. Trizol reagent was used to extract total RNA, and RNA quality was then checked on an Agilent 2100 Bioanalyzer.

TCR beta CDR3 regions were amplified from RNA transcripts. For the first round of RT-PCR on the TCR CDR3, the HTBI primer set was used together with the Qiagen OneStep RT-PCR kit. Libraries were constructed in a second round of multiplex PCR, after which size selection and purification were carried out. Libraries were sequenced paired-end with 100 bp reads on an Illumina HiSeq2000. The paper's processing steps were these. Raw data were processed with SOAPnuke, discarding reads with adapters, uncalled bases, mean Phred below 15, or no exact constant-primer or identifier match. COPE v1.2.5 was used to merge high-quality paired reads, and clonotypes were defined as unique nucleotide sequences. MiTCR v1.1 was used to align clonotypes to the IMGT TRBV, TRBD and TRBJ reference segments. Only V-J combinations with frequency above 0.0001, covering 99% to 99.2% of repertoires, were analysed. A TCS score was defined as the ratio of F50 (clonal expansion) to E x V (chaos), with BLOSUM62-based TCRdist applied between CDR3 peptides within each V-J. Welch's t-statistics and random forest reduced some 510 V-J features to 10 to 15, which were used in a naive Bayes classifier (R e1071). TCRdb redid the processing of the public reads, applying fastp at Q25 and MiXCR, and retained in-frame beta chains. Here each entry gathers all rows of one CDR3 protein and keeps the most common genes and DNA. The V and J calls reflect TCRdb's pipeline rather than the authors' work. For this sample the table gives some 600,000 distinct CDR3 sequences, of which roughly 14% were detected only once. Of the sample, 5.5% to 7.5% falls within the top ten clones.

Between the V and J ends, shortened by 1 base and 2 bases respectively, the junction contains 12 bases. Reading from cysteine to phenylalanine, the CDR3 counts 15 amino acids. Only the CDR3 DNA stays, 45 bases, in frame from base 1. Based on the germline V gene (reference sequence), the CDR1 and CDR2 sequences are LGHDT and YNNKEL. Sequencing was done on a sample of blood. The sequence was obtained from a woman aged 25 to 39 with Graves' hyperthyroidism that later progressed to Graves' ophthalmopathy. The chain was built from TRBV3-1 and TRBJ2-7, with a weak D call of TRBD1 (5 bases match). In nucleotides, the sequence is TGTGCCAGCAGCCAAGGGCCCCAGGGAACCTACGAGCAGTACTTC. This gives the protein CASSQGPQGTYEQYF.